This section outlines one TCR beta chain sequence together with its context. Its antigen specificity is not known. Base quality data are lacking; no much larger clone is found one base away. This entry comes from a study of blood T cell repertoires in COVID-19 (dated by TCRdb to about 2020). Describing the broader study: Collaborator samples came from the United States, Italy and Spain and covered acute and convalescent phases of COVID-19. Nearly every sample came with metadata listing a de-identified subject ID, COVID-19 status, age in years and sex. A freely available public database, intended as a resource for researchers studying the immune response to SARS-CoV-2, is where the repertoires were released. Samples came from the ongoing ImmuneRACE study (first 160 participants) plus 1,254 subjects from 6 global collaborators. Where HLA class I and class II types were available, the types were taken from metadata supplied by the sample provider, not from assay-based typing. The prospective study material was composed of cDNA or gDNA derived from T cells, B-cell-depleted T cells, or PBMCs. The dataset comprised deeply sampled blood TCRbeta repertoires from subjects exposed to, actively infected with, or recovered from COVID-19. The investigation overall reported the following: Clinical and demographic metadata were provided uncurated, with the amount varying by source and participant.

TCRbeta CDR3 regions were amplified from genomic DNA by means of the immunoSEQ Assay, a bias-controlled multiplex PCR. The authors' analysis ran thus. The number of nucleated cells in each sample was estimated by amplification of reference gene primers within the assay. Sequence reads were collapsed and filtered to measure the absolute abundance of every unique TCRbeta CDR3 rearrangement. Productive Simpson clonality was computed per sample as the square root of Simpson's diversity index over productive rearrangements. TCRdb provides this immuneACCESS table in a form limited to in-frame rearrangements. Some clones are lacking; in checked studies, under half of them reflect an unresolved V gene, and why the rest are absent is not known. V and J calls and clone size come straight from that table; D and trimming were deduced from the DNA. This sample has around 130,000 clones in its table, and about 88% of those were observed once. 2% to 3% of the sample is taken by the ten largest.

The trim is 5 bases for V and 1 base for J, with a gap of 8 bases between the germline ends. Spanning cysteine to phenylalanine, the CDR3 consists of 13 amino acids. Left in the record is the CDR3 DNA by itself, 39 bases read in frame from the first base. Sequences ENHRY (CDR1) and SYGVKD (CDR2) are obtained from the germline V gene. Enrolling through a virtual design, the prospective study's participants ranged in age from about 18 to 89 years and lived across about two dozen United States geographic areas. In the prospective study, cohorts were assigned on the basis of participant-reported clinical history obtained from a screening survey and a study questionnaire. Mobile phlebotomists in the prospective study collected whole blood, serum and a nasopharyngeal or oropharyngeal swab from every participant. Participants in the prospective study had the option to provide additional blood draws and questionnaires over an approximately two-month period. Before DNA extraction, blood samples from the prospective study were shipped at room temperature or frozen.

The V and J genes are TRBV10-3 and TRBJ1-1; TRBD1 is a weak D gene call, 6 bases matching. Sequencing used PBMCs or T cells enriched from blood (not recorded which). The TCR sequence derives from a man in his forties or fifties with acute COVID-19. The CDR3 protein is CAISLTGNTEAFF. DNA sequence: TGTGCCATCAGTTTGACAGGGAACACTGAAGCTTTCTTT.